This entry lists 5 T cell receptor beta chains sequenced from one sample in a study of glioma-infiltrating T cells after dendritic cell vaccination. TCRdb keeps only in-frame clones here, not all; method: immunoSEQ multiplex PCR. This table holds 100,000 or so clones, approximately 84% found once. Sequencing used blood, obtained before dendritic cell vaccination. These receptors came from a human donor with glioblastoma.

This chain joins TRBV10-2 and TRBJ1-1; D unclear. The germline V gene encodes CDR1 WSHSY and CDR2 SAAADI. Trimming took 5 bases from V and 8 from J, leaving 21 bases between them. The CDR3 contains 15 residues. This CDR3 reads CASSSLNLTPGEAFF. The DNA for the CDR3 is TGCGCCAGCAGTAGCCTAAACTTGACCCCCGGGGAAGCTTTCTTT.

This clone showed up just once. The rearrangement uses TRBV25-1 and TRBJ2-2, with a weak D call TRBD2 (6 bases). This CDR3 has 16 residues. Deletions cut 2 bases from V and 7 bases from J, with 17 bases between. Germline V gene data show CDR1 as MGHDK and CDR2 as SYGVNS. The CDR3 DNA reads as TGTGCCAGCAGTGAAACGGTGAAGGGCGGGGACGGGGAGCTGTTTTTT. It codes for CASSETVKGGDGELFF.

DNA of the CDR3: TGTGCCAGTAGTGCATCCAGGGCGCCCTACGAGCAGTACTTC. Encoded protein: CASSASRAPYEQYF. The chain couples TRBV19 to TRBJ2-7, with a weak D call TRBD1 (5 bases). CDR3 length: 14 residues. Germline V gene lookup returns CDR1 LNHDA and CDR2 SQIVND (reference sequence). The V end lost 5 bases, the J end lost 2 bases, and 13 bases lay between the germline ends.

The rearrangement uses TRBV18 and TRBJ2-7; 7 nucleotides match TRBD1. Looked up from germline, CDR1 is KGHSH and CDR2 is LQKENI. J gave up 0 bases and V 3 bases, and 8 bases lay outside the gene matches. This CDR3 has 16 residues. The DNA of the CDR3 is TGTGCCAGCTCACCGGGAACAGGGGAACCCTCCTACGAGCAGTACTTC. Amino acids: CASSPGTGEPSYEQYF.

This clone was recorded a few times. The chain uses TRBV27 and TRBJ2-7, with 10 bases fitting TRBD2. CDR3 length: 13 residues. The germline V gene has CDR1 MNHEY and CDR2 SMNVEV (reference sequence). V was clipped by 5 bases and J by 5 bases; unmatched bases: 3. The CDR3 sequence is CASSLAGAHEQYF. The CDR3 region has the DNA TGTGCCAGCAGTCTAGCGGGAGCCCACGAGCAGTACTTC.